This TCR beta chain was identified in a study of blood T cell repertoires in COVID-19. CDR1 MNHEY and CDR2 SMNVEV come from the germline V gene (reference sequence). Trimming at V came to 5 bases and at J to 3 bases, leaving 5 bases not matched to a gene. The CDR3 consists of 14 residues. TCRdb's copy holds only in-frame clones and misses some; the assay was immunoSEQ multiplex PCR. Of under 200,000 clones listed, approximately 90% were seen once; the top ten hold around 0.77%. The sequenced sample consisted of PBMCs or T cells enriched from blood (not recorded which). The sequence was collected from a young woman who had recovered from COVID-19. The chain has TRBV27 and TRBJ2-7; TRBD1 matches 9 bases. This chain's CDR3 is CASSAGTGFYEQYF. The CDR3 DNA reads as TGTGCCAGCAGTGCCGGGACAGGGTTCTACGAGCAGTACTTC.